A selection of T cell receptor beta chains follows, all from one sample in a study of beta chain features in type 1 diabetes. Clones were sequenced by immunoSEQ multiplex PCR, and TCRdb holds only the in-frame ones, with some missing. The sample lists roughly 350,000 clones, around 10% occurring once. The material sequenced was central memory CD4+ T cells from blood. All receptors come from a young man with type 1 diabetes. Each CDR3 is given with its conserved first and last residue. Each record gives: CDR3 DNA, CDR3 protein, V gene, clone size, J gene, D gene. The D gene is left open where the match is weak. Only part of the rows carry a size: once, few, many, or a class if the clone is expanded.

CDR3nt: TGCGCCAGCAGCCGTAGCGGAGGAAGCTCCTACAATGAGCAGTTCTTC; CDR3aa: CASSRSGGSSYNEQFF; v_gene: TRBV5-1; abundance: .; j_gene: TRBJ2-1; d_gene: .
CDR3nt: TGTGCCAGCAGCCCATGGACAGGGGAGGGCAGTGGCTACACCTTC; CDR3aa: CASSPWTGEGSGYTF; v_gene: TRBV7-2; abundance: .; j_gene: TRBJ1-2; d_gene: TRBD1
CDR3nt: TGTGCCAGCAGCTTTGAGCCAGGCTACGAGCAGTACTTC; CDR3aa: CASSFEPGYEQYF; v_gene: TRBV12-1; abundance: few; j_gene: TRBJ2-7; d_gene: .
CDR3nt: TGTGCCAGCACTCAGGACAGGGAGAACACTGAAGCTTTCTTT; CDR3aa: CASTQDRENTEAFF; v_gene: TRBV6-5; abundance: .; j_gene: TRBJ1-1; d_gene: TRBD1
CDR3nt: TGCGCCAGCAGCCAAGGGGGGAGGGTCTTAAGGAATGAGCAGTTCTTC; CDR3aa: CASSQGGRVLRNEQFF; v_gene: TRBV4-3; abundance: many; j_gene: TRBJ2-1; d_gene: TRBD2
CDR3nt: TGTGCCAGCAGCTTAGTTTCCCCGGGGGTCAATGAGCAGTTCTTC; CDR3aa: CASSLVSPGVNEQFF; v_gene: TRBV7-3; abundance: .; j_gene: TRBJ2-1; d_gene: .
CDR3nt: TGTGCCAGCAGCTTTGTGGCCACGAACACTGAAGCTTTCTTT; CDR3aa: CASSFVATNTEAFF; v_gene: TRBV7-9; abundance: few; j_gene: TRBJ1-1; d_gene: .
CDR3nt: TGTGCCAGCAGCTTAGGACTTAGGGGAGCTTTCTTT; CDR3aa: CASSLGLRGAFF; v_gene: TRBV7-2; abundance: few; j_gene: TRBJ1-1; d_gene: .
CDR3nt: TGTGCCAGCAGTCCCGGGCGGCCTGAAGCTTTCTTT; CDR3aa: CASSPGRPEAFF; v_gene: TRBV28; abundance: .; j_gene: TRBJ1-1; d_gene: .
CDR3nt: TGTGCCAGCAGGCTGCCCGGGACAGCCAGAACCGAGCAGTACTTC; CDR3aa: CASRLPGTARTEQYF; v_gene: TRBV28; abundance: .; j_gene: TRBJ2-7; d_gene: TRBD1
CDR3nt: TGTGCCAGCAGTGACCTGGACCGGACTGAGCAGTTCTTC; CDR3aa: CASSDLDRTEQFF; v_gene: TRBV6-4; abundance: many; j_gene: TRBJ2-1; d_gene: .
CDR3nt: TGTGCCAGCACCACCCCTTCACGGGGGTCTGAGCAGTTCTTC; CDR3aa: CASTTPSRGSEQFF; v_gene: TRBV28; abundance: .; j_gene: TRBJ2-1; d_gene: .
CDR3nt: TGTGCCAGCAGCCAGGGGAGCGGGAGTGGGTCCGGGGAGCTGTTTTTT; CDR3aa: CASSQGSGSGSGELFF; v_gene: TRBV4-2; abundance: few; j_gene: TRBJ2-2; d_gene: TRBD2
CDR3nt: TGTGCCAGCAGCCAAGAGGGGATAGCGGGAAGCAATGAGCAGTTCTTC; CDR3aa: CASSQEGIAGSNEQFF; v_gene: TRBV7-2; abundance: few; j_gene: TRBJ2-1; d_gene: TRBD2
CDR3nt: TGTGCCATCAGCCCCCAGACAACTGGAAACACCATATATTTT; CDR3aa: CAISPQTTGNTIYF; v_gene: TRBV10-3; abundance: few; j_gene: TRBJ1-3; d_gene: .
CDR3nt: TGTGCCACCTCTGGGGGCCGCTCCTACGAGCAGTACTTC; CDR3aa: CATSGGRSYEQYF; v_gene: TRBV7-3; abundance: few; j_gene: TRBJ2-7; d_gene: .
CDR3nt: TGTGCCAGCAGCTTCGACAGGGATTCGAAGCAGTACTTC; CDR3aa: CASSFDRDSKQYF; v_gene: TRBV5-4; abundance: many; j_gene: TRBJ2-7; d_gene: TRBD1
CDR3nt: TGTGCTAGTGGTTTGGGTGGGGGCTACAATGAGCAGTTCTTC; CDR3aa: CASGLGGGYNEQFF; v_gene: TRBV12-5; abundance: many; j_gene: TRBJ2-1; d_gene: .
CDR3nt: TGTGCCAGCAGCTTATTAATCGCGGGGAAGGGGCAGTATTTT; CDR3aa: CASSLLIAGKGQYF; v_gene: TRBV11-1; abundance: few; j_gene: TRBJ2-3; d_gene: .
CDR3nt: TGTGCCAGCAGCATGACTAGCGGCACAGATACGCAGTATTTT; CDR3aa: CASSMTSGTDTQYF; v_gene: TRBV7-9; abundance: few; j_gene: TRBJ2-3; d_gene: TRBD2
CDR3nt: TGTGCCACCAGCAGGGGACAGGGTCACGAGACCCAGTACTTC; CDR3aa: CATSRGQGHETQYF; v_gene: TRBV15; abundance: few; j_gene: TRBJ2-5; d_gene: TRBD1
CDR3nt: TGTGCCAGCAGTGACGTAGGGGGAGGCAATCAGCCCCAGCATTTT; CDR3aa: CASSDVGGGNQPQHF; v_gene: TRBV2; abundance: .; j_gene: TRBJ1-5; d_gene: .
CDR3nt: TGTGCCAGCAGCGTAGAGGTAGGAGGTGGTCCATACGGTGACAACGTCCTGACTTTC; CDR3aa: CASSVEVGGGPYGDNVLTF; v_gene: TRBV9; abundance: many; j_gene: TRBJ2-6; d_gene: .
CDR3nt: TGTGCCAGCTCACCAGGACTAGCGGGTTACAATGAGCAGTTCTTC; CDR3aa: CASSPGLAGYNEQFF; v_gene: TRBV18; abundance: many; j_gene: TRBJ2-1; d_gene: TRBD2
CDR3nt: TGTGCCAGCAGCTCTCCTCAGGGTTGGGCGACCCAGTACTTC; CDR3aa: CASSSPQGWATQYF; v_gene: TRBV11-1; abundance: few; j_gene: TRBJ2-5; d_gene: .
CDR3nt: TGTGCCAGCAGCGCGGGGGCCGGTAGCACAGATACGCAGTATTTT; CDR3aa: CASSAGAGSTDTQYF; v_gene: TRBV5-4; abundance: many; j_gene: TRBJ2-3; d_gene: .
CDR3nt: TGTGCCAGCAGTGGTCATACAAACTATGGCTACACCTTC; CDR3aa: CASSGHTNYGYTF; v_gene: TRBV27; abundance: many; j_gene: TRBJ1-2; d_gene: .
CDR3nt: TGTGCCAGCTTGCTTCTAGCGGGAAAACCCGGGGAGCTGTTTTTT; CDR3aa: CASLLLAGKPGELFF; v_gene: TRBV27; abundance: .; j_gene: TRBJ2-2; d_gene: TRBD2
CDR3nt: TGTGCCAGCAAGAGGGGGGAGAACACTGAAGCTTTCTTT; CDR3aa: CASKRGENTEAFF; v_gene: TRBV6-5; abundance: .; j_gene: TRBJ1-1; d_gene: .
CDR3nt: TGTGCCAGCAGTGGCGGACCTCAAGAAAAACTGTTTTTT; CDR3aa: CASSGGPQEKLFF; v_gene: TRBV6-5; abundance: .; j_gene: TRBJ1-4; d_gene: .
CDR3nt: TGTGCCAGCAGCTCGAGACAGGGGGAATACAATGAGCAGTTCTTC; CDR3aa: CASSSRQGEYNEQFF; v_gene: TRBV11-2; abundance: few; j_gene: TRBJ2-1; d_gene: TRBD1
CDR3nt: TGTGCCTGGGGGACTGGGAATCAGCCCCAGCATTTT; CDR3aa: CAWGTGNQPQHF; v_gene: TRBV30; abundance: .; j_gene: TRBJ1-5; d_gene: .
CDR3nt: TGTGCCAGCAGTTCTGCGGGAGATACGCAGTATTTT; CDR3aa: CASSSAGDTQYF; v_gene: TRBV6-5; abundance: few; j_gene: TRBJ2-3; d_gene: .
CDR3nt: TGTGCTAGTGGTTTGGTGGGGAGCGTCGATCCGGGGTCCTACAATGAGCAGTTCTTC; CDR3aa: CASGLVGSVDPGSYNEQFF; v_gene: TRBV12-5; abundance: .; j_gene: TRBJ2-1; d_gene: .
CDR3nt: TGTGCCAGCTCACCGGACAGATCCTCCTACGAGCAGTACTTC; CDR3aa: CASSPDRSSYEQYF; v_gene: TRBV18; abundance: .; j_gene: TRBJ2-7; d_gene: .
CDR3nt: TGTGCCAGCAGCCAATTCCAGGACAGGGTCCATGAGCAGTTCTTC; CDR3aa: CASSQFQDRVHEQFF; v_gene: TRBV7-2; abundance: .; j_gene: TRBJ2-1; d_gene: TRBD1
CDR3nt: TGTGCCAGCAGCGCCAGACTGGCTACATACAATGAGCAGTTCTTC; CDR3aa: CASSARLATYNEQFF; v_gene: TRBV7-9; abundance: few; j_gene: TRBJ2-1; d_gene: .
CDR3nt: TGTGCCAGCTCGCACGATCAGGGGTCCGGCTATGGCTACACCTTC; CDR3aa: CASSHDQGSGYGYTF; v_gene: TRBV18; abundance: few; j_gene: TRBJ1-2; d_gene: .
CDR3nt: TGTGCCAGCAGTGGGGACCGAAACACCATATATTTT; CDR3aa: CASSGDRNTIYF; v_gene: TRBV6-6; abundance: few; j_gene: TRBJ1-3; d_gene: .
CDR3nt: TGTGCCAGCAGCTTAGATGATTGGCAGCCCCAGCATTTT; CDR3aa: CASSLDDWQPQHF; v_gene: TRBV11-2; abundance: few; j_gene: TRBJ1-5; d_gene: .
CDR3nt: TGTGCCAGCAGCTTAGCACCGATGTCCTACAATGAGCAGTTCTTC; CDR3aa: CASSLAPMSYNEQFF; v_gene: TRBV7-2; abundance: .; j_gene: TRBJ2-1; d_gene: .
CDR3nt: TGTGCCAGCAGCTTAGCGAGTTCAACCTACGAGGAGACCCAGTACTTC; CDR3aa: CASSLASSTYEETQYF; v_gene: TRBV7-6; abundance: few; j_gene: TRBJ2-5; d_gene: .
CDR3nt: TGTGCCAGCAGCTTTGTTCCTAGCGAAGGGAATGAGCAGTTCTTC; CDR3aa: CASSFVPSEGNEQFF; v_gene: TRBV4-1; abundance: few; j_gene: TRBJ2-1; d_gene: .
CDR3nt: TGTGCCAGCAGTGAAACTCGGCAGGGTGGGCTGTTTTTT; CDR3aa: CASSETRQGGLFF; v_gene: TRBV25-1; abundance: .; j_gene: TRBJ2-2; d_gene: .
CDR3nt: TGTGCCAGCAGTTTTCGGTCCAGGGGAGAGACCCAGTACTTC; CDR3aa: CASSFRSRGETQYF; v_gene: TRBV11-2; abundance: few; j_gene: TRBJ2-5; d_gene: .
CDR3nt: TGTGCCAGTAGTATTCGGACAGGGGGCACAGATACGCAGTATTTT; CDR3aa: CASSIRTGGTDTQYF; v_gene: TRBV19; abundance: few; j_gene: TRBJ2-3; d_gene: TRBD1
CDR3nt: TGTGCCAGCAGCCATACCAGTCGCTGGCGGAATCAGCCCCAGCATTTT; CDR3aa: CASSHTSRWRNQPQHF; v_gene: TRBV7-8; abundance: .; j_gene: TRBJ1-5; d_gene: .
CDR3nt: TGTGCCAGTAGCCCCAACAGGGCGGACTATGGCTACACCTTC; CDR3aa: CASSPNRADYGYTF; v_gene: TRBV19; abundance: .; j_gene: TRBJ1-2; d_gene: .
CDR3nt: TGTGCCAGCAGACGCCAGGGGTTTGAGCAGTTCTTC; CDR3aa: CASRRQGFEQFF; v_gene: TRBV9; abundance: .; j_gene: TRBJ2-1; d_gene: .
CDR3nt: TGTGCCAGCAGCGTAGGGACAGCGCTCAACGTCCTGACTTTC; CDR3aa: CASSVGTALNVLTF; v_gene: TRBV9; abundance: few; j_gene: TRBJ2-6; d_gene: .
CDR3nt: TGCGCCAGCAGCCCTAACTATGTGGGCCAGTTCTTC; CDR3aa: CASSPNYVGQFF; v_gene: TRBV10-1; abundance: few; j_gene: TRBJ2-1; d_gene: .
CDR3nt: TGTGCCAGCAGCTCCGGACAGGGTCGAAGGGACACCATATATTTT; CDR3aa: CASSSGQGRRDTIYF; v_gene: TRBV7-9; abundance: .; j_gene: TRBJ1-3; d_gene: TRBD1
CDR3nt: TGTGCCAGCAGGGGCGGGACAGCAAATTTATACGAGCAGTACTTC; CDR3aa: CASRGGTANLYEQYF; v_gene: TRBV6-5; abundance: .; j_gene: TRBJ2-7; d_gene: .
CDR3nt: TGTGCCAGCTCCGGGACAGGGTCTGTTCGGTTCGATGGCTACACCTTC; CDR3aa: CASSGTGSVRFDGYTF; v_gene: TRBV27; abundance: .; j_gene: TRBJ1-2; d_gene: TRBD1
CDR3nt: TGTGCCAGCAGCTTCACAGGGATCGGCTACACCTTC; CDR3aa: CASSFTGIGYTF; v_gene: TRBV5-4; abundance: few; j_gene: TRBJ1-2; d_gene: .
CDR3nt: TGTGCCAGCAGCTCCCCGGGACAGGGGGTAGGGGAGCAGTACTTC; CDR3aa: CASSSPGQGVGEQYF; v_gene: TRBV28; abundance: few; j_gene: TRBJ2-7; d_gene: TRBD1
CDR3nt: TGTGCCAGCAGTGCCGGACTAGCGGGAGGGTCAGCGTCCAATGAGCAGTTCTTC; CDR3aa: CASSAGLAGGSASNEQFF; v_gene: TRBV6-1; abundance: .; j_gene: TRBJ2-1; d_gene: TRBD2
CDR3nt: TGTGCCAGCAGTGAAGATCACAGTTATCAGCCCCAGCATTTT; CDR3aa: CASSEDHSYQPQHF; v_gene: TRBV2; abundance: few; j_gene: TRBJ1-5; d_gene: .